Shown below are 27 T cell receptor beta chains from a single sample sequenced in a study of T cell changes during pregnancy in multiple sclerosis. Some clones are missing from TCRdb's copy, which holds only in-frame ones; the method was immunoSEQ multiplex PCR. The sample holds tens of thousands of clones; about 91% are singletons and the top ten take roughly 0.5%. The material sequenced was CD4+ T cells from peripheral blood mononuclear cells, taken in the second trimester of pregnancy. The source is a female donor in good health, enrolled as a control in a pregnancy study.

The CDR3, as DNA: TGTGCCAGCAGCTTATTGGGCCGAGCCCAAGAGACCCAGTACTTC. It translates to CASSLLGRAQETQYF. The gene calls are TRBV7-9 and TRBJ2-5; D uncertain. Germline assignment: CDR1 SEHNR and CDR2 FQNEAQ (reference sequence). Trimming took 2 bases from V and 1 from J, leaving 11 bases between them. This CDR3 has 15 residues.

This chain uses TRBV10-2 with TRBJ1-2, with a tentative D call TRBD1 (5 bases). The V gene lost 10 bases and the J gene lost 2 bases, with 14 bases spanning the gap. This CDR3 is 13 amino acids long. Germline CDR1 WSHSY, CDR2 SAAADI. The CDR3, as DNA: TGCGCCACCTCACGGGGGGACAACTATGGCTACACCTTC. Translation: CATSRGDNYGYTF.

V gene TRBV19 combines with J gene TRBJ2-6; 10 bases are shared with TRBD1. The CDR3 runs to 18 residues. Unmatched junction bases numbered 8, after V lost 4 bases and J lost 2 bases. Germline V gene data show CDR1 as LNHDA and CDR2 as SQIVND (reference sequence). The CDR3 sequence: CASSTWDRGVAGANVLTF. In DNA, the CDR3 is TGTGCCAGTAGTACCTGGGACAGGGGTGTGGCTGGGGCCAACGTCCTGACTTTC.

The V call is TRBV9, the J call TRBJ2-2, with 7 bases fitting TRBD2. This CDR3 has 16 residues. V dropped 3 bases and J dropped 1; count of bases not matched to a gene: 6. Germline V gene data show CDR1 as SGDLS and CDR2 as YYNGEE. The CDR3 region is CASSARGDLNTGELFF. The CDR3 coding sequence is TGTGCCAGCAGCGCCCGGGGGGACCTGAACACCGGGGAGCTGTTTTTT.

This chain links TRBV6-6 with TRBJ2-7; 9 bases agree with TRBD2. Germline V gives CDR1 MNHNY, CDR2 SVGAGI (reference sequence). J lost 4 bases, V lost 5 bases, and 3 bases had no gene match. The CDR3 is 13 residues long. The CDR3 here is CASSLAGLYEQYF. The CDR3 DNA reads TGTGCCAGCAGTCTAGCGGGACTTTACGAGCAGTACTTC.

The chain links TRBV7-2 to TRBJ2-7, with a weak D call TRBD1 (5 bases). Trimming shortened V by 1 base and J by 2 bases, and 6 bases separated the two germline ends. Germline lookup yields CDR1 SGHTA and CDR2 FQGNSA. CDR3 length equals 13 residues. CDR3 bases: TGTGCCAGCAGCTTAGGACAGCCCTACGAGCAGTACTTC. Translating it yields CASSLGQPYEQYF.

The V and J genes are TRBV4-3 and TRBJ2-3; 13 bases fit TRBD2. Looked up from germline, CDR1 is LGHNA and CDR2 is YSLEER. The length of the CDR3 is 17 residues. Unmatched junction bases numbered 6, after V lost 1 base and J lost 5 bases. The CDR3 reads CASSQATSGRLGDTQYF. The DNA for the CDR3 is TGCGCCAGCAGCCAAGCGACTAGCGGGAGGTTGGGAGATACGCAGTATTTT.

The chain uses TRBV11-1 and TRBJ1-4; the D is unclear. The CDR3 is 16 residues long. The germline V and J ends were trimmed by 3 bases and 6 bases, with 17 bases remaining between them. The V gene's germline CDR1 is SGHAT and CDR2 FQDESV (reference sequence). The CDR3 DNA reads TGTGCCAGCAGCTTCCGGCGGGCAGAGACGTATGAAAAACTGTTTTTT. Translation gives CASSFRRAETYEKLFF.

This clone has only a few counts. The V and J genes are TRBV6-1 and TRBJ1-6; 7 bases fit TRBD1. Germline CDR1 MNHNS, CDR2 SASEGT. The trim removed 6 bases at V and 5 bases at J, leaving 4 bases unmatched. CDR3 length: 14 residues. The CDR3 sequence: CASRGTANNSPLHF. DNA for the CDR3: TGTGCCAGCAGGGGGACAGCCAATAATTCACCCCTCCACTTT.

This clone was detected only once. The V call is TRBV10-1, the J call TRBJ1-6; TRBD1 matches 8 bases. Germline values: CDR1 WNHNN, CDR2 SYGVQD (reference sequence). J gave up 5 bases and V 2 bases, and 11 bases lay outside the gene matches. This CDR3 comprises 18 residues. DNA of the CDR3: TGCGCCAGCAGTGAGGTTTCGAGACAGGGGAAAAATAATTCACCCCTCCACTTT. The encoded protein is CASSEVSRQGKNNSPLHF.

V gene TRBV10-2 combines with J gene TRBJ2-5, with TRBD2 identical over 8 bases. Germline values: CDR1 WSHSY, CDR2 SAAADI. This CDR3 is built from 15 residues. V shed 6 bases and J 3 bases; nucleotides not matched to a gene: 9. In nucleotides, the CDR3 is TGCGCCAGCAGGGGGTGGGCGGGGGGCGAAGAGACCCAGTACTTC. It codes for CASRGWAGGEETQYF.

The chain is built from TRBV28 and TRBJ2-1; 12 bases map to TRBD2. The CDR3 extends over 16 amino acids. Germline assignment: CDR1 MDHEN and CDR2 SYDVKM. The V and J ends lost 4 bases and 6 bases, in that order; junction bases with no gene match: 7. In DNA form, the CDR3 reads TGTGCCAGCAGTTCTTTACCTAGCGGGAGGGGCAATGAGCAGTTCTTC. Protein: CASSSLPSGRGNEQFF. The whole variable domain, filled in from reference TRBV28 and TRBJ2-1, reads DVKVTQSSRYLVKRTGEKVFLECVQDMDHENMFWYRQDPGLGLRLIYFSYDVKMKEKGDIPEGYSVSREKKERFSLILESASTNQTSMYLCASSSLPSGRGNEQFFGPGTRLTVL.

The chain uses TRBV7-8 and TRBJ1-3; 7 bases are shared with TRBD1. Germline V lookup: CDR1 SGHVS, CDR2 FQNEAQ. J gave up 7 bases and V 4 bases, and 7 bases lay outside the gene matches. The CDR3 has 14 amino acids. CDR3 coding DNA: TGTGCCAGCAGCTCCCCGGACAGGTTGAACACCATATATTTT. As protein: CASSSPDRLNTIYF. The entire variable domain, with the rest obtained from reference TRBV7-8 and TRBJ1-3, is as follows: GAGVSQSPRYKVAKRGQDVALRCDPISGHVSLFWYQQALGQGPEFLTYFQNEAQLDKSGLPSDRFFAERPEGSVSTLKIQRTQQEDSAVYLCASSSPDRLNTIYFGEGSWLTVV.

The genes are TRBV28 and TRBJ2-1; no clear D. The CDR3 runs 14 residues. Germline V lookup: CDR1 MDHEN, CDR2 SYDVKM. V was clipped by 7 bases and J by 4 bases, with 14 bases between them. CDR3 DNA: TGTGCCAGCATACCCGGCAGACATTACAATGAGCAGTTCTTC. It translates to CASIPGRHYNEQFF.

This clone was counted a single time. This chain uses TRBV19 with TRBJ2-2, with 7 positions matching TRBD2. The germline CDR1 and CDR2 sequences are LNHDA and SQIVND (reference sequence). The trim removed 5 bases at V and 2 bases at J, leaving 8 bases unmatched. The CDR3 length is 16 residues. The CDR3 spells CASSYGGRSNTGELFF. The CDR3 nucleotides read TGTGCCAGTAGTTATGGCGGGAGAAGCAACACCGGGGAGCTGTTTTTT.

The chain couples TRBV6-1 to TRBJ1-5, with 7 bases fitting TRBD1. From germline, CDR1 is MNHNS and CDR2 SASEGT. CDR3 size: 13 residues. V lost 7 bases, J lost 7 bases, and 7 bases stayed unmatched. The CDR3 protein is CASNEGAHQPQHF. For the CDR3, the DNA is TGTGCCAGCAACGAGGGGGCGCACCAGCCCCAGCATTTT.

The V and J genes are TRBV28 and TRBJ2-5, with TRBD1 matching 8 bases. The length of the CDR3 is 16 residues. Germline-derived CDR1 and CDR2 are MDHEN and SYDVKM. V lost 5 bases, J lost 5 bases, and 13 bases stayed unmatched. CDR3 protein: CASSKWTGTLVETQYF. The CDR3 nucleotides read TGTGCCAGCAGTAAATGGACAGGGACACTAGTGGAGACCCAGTACTTC. Drawing the rest from reference TRBV28 and TRBJ2-5, the complete variable domain is DVKVTQSSRYLVKRTGEKVFLECVQDMDHENMFWYRQDPGLGLRLIYFSYDVKMKEKGDIPEGYSVSREKKERFSLILESASTNQTSMYLCASSKWTGTLVETQYFGPGTRLLVL.

The chain uses TRBV19 and TRBJ2-3; 11 nucleotides align to TRBD2. Germline CDR1 reads LNHDA; CDR2 reads SQIVND (reference sequence). J was trimmed by 4 bases and V by 6 bases; bases with no gene match: 12. This CDR3 has 17 amino acids. The CDR3, as DNA: TGTGCCAGTAGCCTGGCCCCTATAGCGGGGGGGGCAGATACGCAGTATTTT. As protein: CASSLAPIAGGADTQYF.

The chain couples TRBV19 to TRBJ2-2; D unclear. Germline CDR1 reads LNHDA; CDR2 reads SQIVND (reference sequence). The V gene lost 3 bases and the J gene lost 5 bases, with 10 bases spanning the gap. This CDR3 comprises 14 residues. CDR3 nucleotides: TGTGCCAGTAGTATTATCAGCAGGACCGGGGAGCTGTTTTTT. Translating it yields CASSIISRTGELFF.

The chain joins TRBV2 to TRBJ1-3, with D possibly being TRBD1 (6 bases). Germline V gene lookup returns CDR1 SNHLY and CDR2 FYNNEI. CDR3 length equals 13 residues. The germline V and J ends were trimmed by 4 bases and 5 bases, with 9 bases remaining between them. CDR3: CASSGDTRNTIYF. Written as DNA, the CDR3 is TGTGCCAGCAGTGGGGACACCCGAAACACCATATATTTT.

The J gene is TRBJ1-2, the V gene TRBV9; 8 nucleotides agree with TRBD1. Germline trimming cut 0 bases from V and 4 bases from J; bases unmatched to any gene: 11. Germline CDR1 is SGDLS and CDR2 is YYNGEE. The CDR3 totals 17 residues. The CDR3, as DNA: TGTGCCAGCAGCGTAGAGTACGGGACAGGAGGCGGCTATGGCTACACCTTC. Its translation is CASSVEYGTGGGYGYTF.

The chain uses TRBV7-9 and TRBJ1-1; D call uncertain. V was cut by 4 bases and J by 3 bases, with 6 bases left in between. Germline CDR1 reads SEHNR; CDR2 reads FQNEAQ (reference sequence). The CDR3 totals 12 residues. This CDR3 is CASSYRDTEAFF. CDR3 nucleotides: TGTGCCAGCAGCTATCGCGACACTGAAGCTTTCTTT.

The V call is TRBV7-2, the J call TRBJ1-5; 9 nucleotides agree with TRBD1. The CDR3 totals 15 residues. CDR1 and CDR2 (germline): SGHTA, FQGNSA. After removal of 5 bases from V and 2 bases from J, the junction contained 4 bases not matched to a gene. DNA for the CDR3: TGTGCCAGCAGCGCACGGACAGGGGGCAATCAGCCCCAGCATTTT. As protein: CASSARTGGNQPQHF.

This rearrangement joins TRBV30 to TRBJ2-1, with 11 bases identical to TRBD2. Trimming removed 5 bases from V and 6 bases from J; junction bases left unmatched: 3. CDR1 is GTSNPN, CDR2 SVGIG, per germline (reference sequence). This CDR3 has 13 residues. The CDR3 DNA is TGTGCCTGGGGACTAGCGGGCGGCAATGAGCAGTTCTTC. It codes for CAWGLAGGNEQFF.

The V and J genes are TRBV30 and TRBJ1-2, with TRBD1 identical over 7 bases. The CDR3 has 13 amino acids. V dropped 0 bases and J dropped 5; count of bases not matched to a gene: 3. Germline assignment: CDR1 GTSNPN and CDR2 SVGIG (reference sequence). Here the CDR3 reads CAWSVRQGYGYTF. For the CDR3, the DNA is TGTGCCTGGAGTGTACGACAGGGTTATGGCTACACCTTC.

Here the CDR3 reads CASSGQGGGTDTQYF. The CDR3 DNA sequence: TGTGCCAGTAGTGGCCAGGGGGGAGGCACAGATACGCAGTATTTT. V gene TRBV19 combines with J gene TRBJ2-3, with D possibly TRBD1 on 7 matching bases. Per the germline V gene, CDR1 is LNHDA and CDR2 is SQIVND (reference sequence). Trimming stripped 5 bases from V and 1 base from J, with 13 bases between. The CDR3 sequence is 15 residues long.

This chain joins TRBV11-1 and TRBJ2-7, with TRBD1 identical over 8 bases. Per the germline V gene, CDR1 is SGHAT and CDR2 is FQDESV (reference sequence). The CDR3 spans 15 residues. V lost 5 bases, J lost 1 base, and 7 bases stayed unmatched. The CDR3 is CASSTLGQGSYEQYF. In DNA, the CDR3 is TGTGCCAGCAGCACCCTTGGACAGGGTTCCTACGAGCAGTACTTC.